A selection of T cell receptor beta chains follows, all from one sample in a study of T cells in narcolepsy. Using immunoSEQ multiplex PCR, the repertoire was profiled, and TCRdb retains in-frame clones only, with some absent. The repertoire holds around 25,000 clones, with around 83% as singletons. The sequenced sample consisted of CD45RA- memory CD4+ T cells from PBMCs. The receptors originated from a human donor with narcolepsy. The CDR3 runs from the conserved cysteine through the conserved F or W. The D gene is left open where the match is weak. A row's size may be missing; if present it is once, few, many or a size class.

abundance	d_gene	v_gene	j_gene	CDR3nt	CDR3aa
NA	TRBD1	TRBV5-1	TRBJ1-3	TGCGCCAGCAGCTTGTATCCAGGGGGCTCAGGAAACACCATATATTTT	CASSLYPGGSGNTIYF
NA	NA	TRBV5-6	TRBJ1-1	TGTGCCAGCAGCACTGACAACACTGAAGCTTTCTTT	CASSTDNTEAFF
NA	TRBD1	TRBV28	TRBJ1-2	TGTGCCAGCAGTCCAGGACAGGTTGGCACCTTC	CASSPGQVGTF
NA	NA	TRBV6-5	TRBJ1-1	TGTGCCAGCTACTGGTACACTGAAGCTTTCTTT	CASYWYTEAFF
NA	NA	TRBV18	TRBJ2-5	TGTGCCAGCTCACCCCAACAGGGACAAGAGACCCAGTACTTC	CASSPQQGQETQYF
NA	TRBD1	TRBV2	TRBJ1-1	TGTGCCAGCAGTGGGGGGCCAGGGGGCATGGGTGAAGCTTTCTTT	CASSGGPGGMGEAFF
NA	NA	TRBV9	TRBJ2-6	TGTGCCAGCAGCGTTGGGACCCCGTTAGACCCCCAAGAGGCCGGGGCCAACGTCCTGACTTTC	CASSVGTPLDPQEAGANVLTF
NA	NA	TRBV30	TRBJ1-5	TGTGCCTGGAGTGACTCGGGTTCGCAGCCCCAGCATTTT	CAWSDSGSQPQHF
few	NA	TRBV28	TRBJ1-2	TGTGCCAGCAGTTTTGGGTTTAACTATGGCTACACCTTC	CASSFGFNYGYTF
NA	NA	TRBV7-2	TRBJ1-1	TGTGCCAGCAGCTTCATGGCCGGAGCTTTCTTT	CASSFMAGAFF
NA	NA	TRBV5-6	TRBJ1-5	TGTGCCAGCAGCTTGGCCACGGCTACGGGACAGCCCCAGCATTTT	CASSLATATGQPQHF
NA	TRBD1	TRBV30	TRBJ1-2	TGTGCCTGGAGTGTACAGACAGGGGGAGGCTACACCTTC	CAWSVQTGGGYTF
NA	TRBD2	TRBV19	TRBJ2-2	TGTGCCAGTAGGTGGGAGGGCCAAACCACCGGGGAGCTGTTTTTT	CASRWEGQTTGELFF
NA	TRBD2	TRBV7-2	TRBJ2-3	TGTGCCAGCAGCGTCCAAGCGGGACTCACAGATACGCAGTATTTT	CASSVQAGLTDTQYF
NA	NA	TRBV28	TRBJ1-5	TGTGCCAGCAGCGTAGTAAGTCAGCCCCAGCATTTT	CASSVVSQPQHF
NA	NA	TRBV30	TRBJ2-3	TGTGCCTGGAGTACAGGCACAGATACGCAGTATTTT	CAWSTGTDTQYF
NA	NA	TRBV10-3	TRBJ1-3	TGTGCCATCAGTGAGTCGGACGGAAAGAGCTCTGGAAACACCATATATTTT	CAISESDGKSSGNTIYF
NA	NA	TRBV18	TRBJ2-7	TGTGCCAGCTCACGCGGTCGGACTGCCTACGAGCAGTACTTC	CASSRGRTAYEQYF
NA	TRBD2	TRBV18	TRBJ2-1	TGTGCCAGCTCACCACTTTCCAGCGGGGTCAATGAGCAGTTCTTC	CASSPLSSGVNEQFF
NA	TRBD2	TRBV9	TRBJ2-1	TGTGCCAGCAGCCCCCTGGCGGCTAGCGGATACAATGAGCAGTTCTTC	CASSPLAASGYNEQFF
NA	TRBD1	TRBV6-1	TRBJ1-5	TGTGCCAGCAGGGATTCAGGGGGCTGGGTTCAGCCCCAGCATTTT	CASRDSGGWVQPQHF
NA	TRBD1	TRBV13	TRBJ1-1	TGTGCCAGCAGCCCCCAGGGGGGCCCTGAAGCTTTCTTT	CASSPQGGPEAFF
NA	NA	TRBV18	TRBJ1-2	TGTGCCAGCTCACCTGCGAGTAGGGATCTGGATGGCTACACCTTC	CASSPASRDLDGYTF
few	TRBD1	TRBV28	TRBJ1-5	TGTGCCAGCAGTAATATACAGGGGGCGCGGAACAATCAGCCCCAGCATTTT	CASSNIQGARNNQPQHF
NA	NA	TRBV28	TRBJ1-2	TGTGCCAGCAGGATTCCCAGGCCCCTAGGGGGCTACACCTTC	CASRIPRPLGGYTF
NA	TRBD1	TRBV4-1	TRBJ2-3	TGCGCCAGCAGCCAAGTCGGACAGGGGAGCACAGATACGCAGTATTTT	CASSQVGQGSTDTQYF
NA	NA	TRBV2	TRBJ2-3	TGTGCCAGCACCCTAGGAGGACAGATCACAGATACGCAGTATTTT	CASTLGGQITDTQYF
NA	NA	TRBV11-3	TRBJ2-7	TGTGCCAGCAGCCCGAACAGGGTCGGCTACGAGCAGTACTTC	CASSPNRVGYEQYF
once	NA	TRBV5-1	TRBJ1-2	TGCGCCAGCAGCTTGGAAGGGGGATGGAATGGCTACACCTTC	CASSLEGGWNGYTF
NA	TRBD2	TRBV5-1	TRBJ2-2	TGCGCCAGCAGCGGATGGACTAGCGGGAGCTCTCCCGGGGAGCTGTTTTTT	CASSGWTSGSSPGELFF
few	NA	TRBV28	TRBJ2-7	TGTGCCAGCAGTTTAAGGCGGGAGCAGTACTTC	CASSLRREQYF
few	NA	TRBV5-4	TRBJ2-1	TGTGCCAGCAGCAGGGACTTCAACAATGAGCAGTTCTTC	CASSRDFNNEQFF
NA	NA	TRBV15	TRBJ2-1	TGTGCCACCAGCGGAGAGAGAGCCTCTTACGGGACCCTCGGCAATGAGCAGTTCTTC	CATSGERASYGTLGNEQFF
NA	NA	TRBV6-5	TRBJ1-3	TGTGCCAGCAGTTACTCTACAGGCGGAAACACCATATATTTT	CASSYSTGGNTIYF
NA	NA	TRBV18	TRBJ2-5	TGTGCCAGCTCACCACGGGGGCGAGAGACCCAGTACTTC	CASSPRGRETQYF
few	NA	TRBV10-3	TRBJ1-3	TGTGCCATCAGTGAGGGCGCTGGAAACACCATATATTTT	CAISEGAGNTIYF
NA	NA	TRBV5-4	TRBJ1-4	TGTGCCAGCAGCTTGGGGGCAAGAGAAGAAAAACTGTTTTTT	CASSLGAREEKLFF
NA	NA	TRBV5-8	TRBJ1-3	TGTGCCAGTCCTAAACGGGACGGACTGTTCTCTGGAAACACCATATATTTT	CASPKRDGLFSGNTIYF
few	NA	TRBV5-8	TRBJ2-7	TGTGCCAGCAGCCTCGACAGGGAGCAGTACTTC	CASSLDREQYF
once	TRBD1	TRBV7-2	TRBJ1-2	TGTGCCACCTTAACGGGGACAGGGGGCCAAATAGTACATGGCTACACCTTC	CATLTGTGGQIVHGYTF
NA	TRBD1	TRBV9	TRBJ2-3	TGTGCCAGCAACGGGGGGGACAGGGGAAACACAGATACGCAGTATTTT	CASNGGDRGNTDTQYF
NA	NA	TRBV11-3	TRBJ2-7	TGTGCCAGCAGCTTAGGTCCCCAGGGGTTGGGCTACGAGCAGTACTTC	CASSLGPQGLGYEQYF
NA	NA	TRBV6-5	TRBJ2-6	TGTGCCAGCACCTATTCGGGGGCCGGGGCCAACGTCCTGACTTTC	CASTYSGAGANVLTF
NA	NA	TRBV18	TRBJ2-2	TGTGCCAGCTCCGCGGACAGCGGATTAAACACCGGGGAGCTGTTTTTT	CASSADSGLNTGELFF
NA	TRBD1	TRBV4-1	TRBJ1-4	TGCGCCAGCAGCCGAGGACAGGGGACGGCTAATGAAAAACTGTTTTTT	CASSRGQGTANEKLFF
few	NA	TRBV11-2	TRBJ1-6	TGTGCCAGCAGCTTAGGGGACCTTTATTCACCCCTCCACTTT	CASSLGDLYSPLHF
NA	NA	TRBV18	TRBJ1-1	TGTGCCAGCTGGGCAGAGATGAACACTGAAGCTTTCTTT	CASWAEMNTEAFF
NA	NA	TRBV28	TRBJ1-2	TGTGCCAGCAGTTTTTTGGGACAAGGGCCAGCGGGCTTATATGGCTACACCTTC	CASSFLGQGPAGLYGYTF
NA	NA	TRBV18	TRBJ1-5	TGTGCCAGCTCACCACGCGGCAGTATCAATCAGCCCCAGCATTTT	CASSPRGSINQPQHF
once	TRBD1	TRBV28	TRBJ2-7	TGTGCCAGCAGCCGGGACAGGGTGACCTACGAGCAGTACTTC	CASSRDRVTYEQYF
once	NA	TRBV28	TRBJ2-1	TGTGCCAGCAGTTTCCCCAAGAAGAAGCCGCCTCACATCTTC	CASSFPKKKPPHIF
few	TRBD2	TRBV10-2	TRBJ2-2	TGCGCCAGCAGTGTTCTAGCGGGGGGGCTGAACACCGGGGAGCTGTTTTTT	CASSVLAGGLNTGELFF
NA	NA	TRBV5-4	TRBJ1-1	TGTGCCAGCAGCTTGGGAGGGAGCACTGAAGCTTTCTTT	CASSLGGSTEAFF
NA	TRBD1	TRBV7-2	TRBJ1-2	TGTGCCAGCAGCTTAGTTGCAGGGGGCGGCTATGGCTACACCTTC	CASSLVAGGGYGYTF
once	NA	TRBV2	TRBJ1-1	TGTGCCAGCAGTGGGACAGCGAAGACTGAAGCTTTCTTT	CASSGTAKTEAFF